This entry describes one T cell receptor beta chain. What antigen it recognizes has not been identified. Qualities for individual bases were not recorded, and no much larger clone is one base off. The donors were healthy, HIV-negative adults who had no recently reported acute infections or vaccinations. Every donor was a Caucasian adult living in Nashville, Tennessee, USA. Magnetic negative selection was used to enrich CD4+ T cells, after which naive cells were positively selected on CD45RA and the negative fraction became the memory subset. Blood was collected by leukapheresis, and PBMCs were isolated by Ficoll-Histopaque density gradient centrifugation and then cryopreserved in liquid nitrogen vapor phase. Analytical flow cytometry was used to check the purity and quantity of each magnetically sorted T cell population. Genomic DNA was isolated from every sorted fraction and measured by UV absorbance on a Nanodrop 2000c.

The data are from a study of shared clonotypes between healthy human individuals (TCRdb year 2020). In terms of the full investigation: A couple of women and a few men aged 18 to 49 years were included in the cohort. For each donor, three plates each were used for CD4 naive and CD4 memory, two plates were used for CD8 naive, and one plate was used for CD8 memory. Blood TCR repertoires of roughly five healthy adults were deeply sequenced to estimate repertoire size and the extent of clonotype sharing between individuals. Different laboratories and diverse techniques were used to prepare libraries and sequence TCR repertoires, to increase sequencing depth and limit assay-specific biases. Leukapheresis yielded between about 0.85 and 10 billion PBMCs per donor.

Here is what the overall study found, with its caveats: The genetic and exposure-history diversity represented was limited by the small number of donors. Estimated clonotype richness was generally larger for naive than for memory subsets. Sampling was limited to blood, and TCR repertoires in tissue likely differ from TCR repertoires in blood. Pairwise subsampling led to the expectation that sequencing depth would affect the degree of clonotype sharing among donors. When a few donors were compared, the shared fraction of clonotypes was about 5.2% for naive CD4, 3% to 4% for naive CD8, more than 2% for memory CD4, and 0.3% to 0.5% for memory CD8. Even with the large sequencing depth, rarefaction of the sorted-subset datasets indicated that sequencing was incomplete. Compared with non-shared clonotypes, the clonotypes found in all four sorted-subset donors had higher generation probabilities.

After removal of 5 bases from V and 0 bases from J, the junction retains 4 bases not matched to a gene. The germline V gene yields MNHEY for CDR1 and SVGAGI for CDR2. Reading from cysteine to phenylalanine, the CDR3 counts 15 amino acids. CDR3 DNA only is kept here, 45 bases in frame from base 1. Using the deep immunoSEQ assay, multiplex PCR amplified TCR CDR3 regions from genomic DNA. Extracted genomic DNA from each cell subset was spread evenly across all wells of several immunoSEQ 96-well plates, with each plate serving as a replicate. For sorted subsets, around 200 ng genomic DNA, equal to 25,000 to 35,000 T cell genomes, was loaded into each replicate PCR. The purified libraries were quantified using a Qubit 3.0 fluorometer, sized with a Bioanalyzer 2100, and then quantified again using the KAPA Library Quantification kit. Each immunoSEQ 96-well plate was sequenced on its own single-read 150-cycle Illumina NextSeq 550 flow cell. On the authors' methods: Because only junctional sequences without quality scores were contained in the immunoSEQ output, filtering matching that applied to full-length reads could not be performed. To assign V/J genes and CDR3, sequences were annotated against IMGT germline references using PyIR, a Python wrapper for IgBLAST v1.9. Any read was removed if the V/J assignment was weak (E-value above 1e-6), the CDR3 was missing, or the read contained stop codons, out-of-frame junctions, or ambiguous translated residues. A V3J clonotype was defined by an identical inferred V gene, J gene, and CDR3 amino acid sequence. To compute the percentage overlap between repertoires, the number of shared unique clonotypes was divided by the size of the smaller repertoire. Richness of each repertoire was evaluated using RTK rarefaction, the Chao1 estimator, and Recon v2.1 estimates of unobserved clonotypes. OLGA was used to compute generation probabilities for all TCRbeta clonotypes that the gDNA method yielded from several donors. Imported from immuneACCESS, the table was reduced by TCRdb to in-frame sequences with V and J called. These copies leave out some clones; in studies compared against another copy, an unresolved V gene accounts for under half, and the cause of the remainder is not known. V and J calls and clone size come straight from that table; D and trimming were deduced from the DNA. The sample profile shows about 1.5 million clones; 98% of them were found once. The ten largest clones represent roughly 0.45% of the sample.

The V gene is TRBV6-5 and the J gene is TRBJ1-3, and TRBD1 matches 7 of the central bases. This clonotype originated in a young man in good health. Sequenced input: naive CD4+ T cells sorted from blood. The cell subset or site label on this specimen signifies: CD45RA+ positively selected. The bases read TGTGCCAGCAGTCAGACAGGGAACTCTGGAAACACCATATATTTT. The encoded protein is CASSQTGNSGNTIYF.